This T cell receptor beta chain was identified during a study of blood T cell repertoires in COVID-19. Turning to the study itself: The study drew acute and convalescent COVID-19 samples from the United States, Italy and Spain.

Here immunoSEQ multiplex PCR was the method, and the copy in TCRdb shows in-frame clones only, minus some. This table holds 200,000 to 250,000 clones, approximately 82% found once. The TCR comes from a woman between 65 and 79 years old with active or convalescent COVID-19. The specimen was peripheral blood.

DNA for the CDR3: TGTGCCAGCTCACCGGCGGAGGGGGCAAACTATGGCTACACCTTC. Its translation: CASSPAEGANYGYTF. The chain carries TRBV18 and TRBJ1-2; 7 bases are shared with TRBD1. V shed 3 bases and J 2 bases; nucleotides not matched to a gene: 6. This CDR3 is 15 amino acids long. Germline V lookup: CDR1 KGHSH, CDR2 LQKENI.